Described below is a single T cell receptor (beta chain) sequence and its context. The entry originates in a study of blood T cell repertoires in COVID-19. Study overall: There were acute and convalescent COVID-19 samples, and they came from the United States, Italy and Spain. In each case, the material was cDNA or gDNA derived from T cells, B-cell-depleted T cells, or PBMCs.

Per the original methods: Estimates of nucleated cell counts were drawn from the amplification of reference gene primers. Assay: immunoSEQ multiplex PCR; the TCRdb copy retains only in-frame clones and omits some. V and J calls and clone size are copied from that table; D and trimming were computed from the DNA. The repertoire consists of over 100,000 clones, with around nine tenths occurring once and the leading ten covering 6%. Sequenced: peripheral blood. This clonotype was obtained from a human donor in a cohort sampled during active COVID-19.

The CDR3 here is CASRGGPGDEQFF. The CDR3 DNA reads as TGTGCCAGCAGAGGGGGCCCCGGGGATGAGCAGTTCTTC. The chain is built from TRBV27 and TRBJ2-1, with 7 nucleotides matching TRBD1. V dropped 6 bases and J dropped 8; count of bases not matched to a gene: 7. CDR1 and CDR2 from the germline V gene are MNHEY and SMNVEV (reference sequence). This CDR3 is 13 amino acids long.